What follows describes a single T cell receptor beta chain. What it binds is unknown. V was trimmed by 0 bases and J by 4 bases, leaving 8 bases between them. This CDR3 is 15 amino acids long. Germline V CDR1 and CDR2: SGHTS, YDEGEE. The entry originates in a study of OX40 agonist ivuxolimab in advanced cancers. Profiled with immunoSEQ multiplex PCR; TCRdb holds only in-frame clones, not every one. The data contain about 73,000 clones, approximately 79% of them singletons. Study-wide results and limits: Some nonresponders also had low normalized T-cell clonal expansion.

The receptor was derived from an adult with an advanced solid tumor such as melanoma, head and neck, liver or kidney cancer. The chain uses TRBV5-8 and TRBJ2-6, with D perhaps matching TRBD2 (6 bases). The material sequenced was CD4+ or CD8+ T cells sorted from blood, taken in a trial of the OX40 agonist ivuxolimab. CDR3 coding DNA: TGTGCCAGCAGCTTGGAGCGGGTCGGGGCCAACGTCCTGACTTTC. Amino acid sequence: CASSLERVGANVLTF.